This entry concerns a single T cell receptor (beta chain). The data stem from a study of blood T cell repertoires in COVID-19. Background on the study: The study drew acute and convalescent COVID-19 samples from the United States, Italy and Spain. The cDNA or gDNA used as material had been derived from T cells, B-cell-depleted T cells, or PBMCs.

As handled by the study authors: Amplification of reference gene primers provided the estimated nucleated cell counts. The protocol was immunoSEQ multiplex PCR, while the TCRdb copy is restricted to in-frame clones and leaves out a portion. V and J calls and clone size are as listed in that table; D and trimming were resolved from the DNA. The data show roughly 130,000 clones, about 85% seen once. Germline V gene data show CDR1 as MNHEY and CDR2 as SVGEGT. This CDR3 contains 17 residues. V gave up 0 bases and J gave up 0 bases, with 12 bases separating them. The V gene is TRBV6-2 or TRBV6-3, the J gene TRBJ1-5; TRBD1 might be the D (5 bases). This TCR derives from a woman aged 70-85 years with COVID-19, enrolled during active disease. The sample taken for sequencing was peripheral blood. The CDR3 nucleotides are TGTGCCAGCAGTTACTCGGAGACAGCCCATAGCAATCAGCCCCAGCATTTT. It codes for CASSYSETAHSNQPQHF.